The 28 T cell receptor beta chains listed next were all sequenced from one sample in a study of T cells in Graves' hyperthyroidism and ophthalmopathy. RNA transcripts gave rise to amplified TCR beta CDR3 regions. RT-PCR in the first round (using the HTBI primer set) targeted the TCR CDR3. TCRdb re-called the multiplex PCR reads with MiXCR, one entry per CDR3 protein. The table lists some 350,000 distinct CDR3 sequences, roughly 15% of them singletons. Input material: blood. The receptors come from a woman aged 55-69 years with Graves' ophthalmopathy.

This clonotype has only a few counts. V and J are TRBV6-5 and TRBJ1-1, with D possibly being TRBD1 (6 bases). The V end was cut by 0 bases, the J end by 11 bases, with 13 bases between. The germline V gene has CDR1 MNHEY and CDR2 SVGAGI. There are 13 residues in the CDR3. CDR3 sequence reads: CASSYSPSQGAFF. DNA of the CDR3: TGTGCCAGCAGTTACTCCCCCAGCCAGGGGGCTTTCTTT.

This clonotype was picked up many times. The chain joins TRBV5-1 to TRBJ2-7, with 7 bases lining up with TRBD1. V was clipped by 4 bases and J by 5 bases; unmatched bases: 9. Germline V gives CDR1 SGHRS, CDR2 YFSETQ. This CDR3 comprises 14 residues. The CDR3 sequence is CASSPGTAGDEQYF. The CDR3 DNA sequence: TGCGCCAGCAGCCCGGGGACAGCCGGGGACGAGCAGTACTTC.

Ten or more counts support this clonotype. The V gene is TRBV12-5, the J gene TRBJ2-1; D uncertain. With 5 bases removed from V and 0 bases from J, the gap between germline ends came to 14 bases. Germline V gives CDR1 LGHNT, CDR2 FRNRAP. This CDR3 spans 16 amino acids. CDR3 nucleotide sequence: TGTGCTAGTGGTACCACGGACGGCAGCTCCTACAATGAGCAGTTCTTC. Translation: CASGTTDGSSYNEQFF. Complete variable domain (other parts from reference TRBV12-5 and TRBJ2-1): DARVTQTPRHKVTEMGQEVTMRCQPILGHNTVFWYRQTMMQGLELLAYFRNRAPLDDSGMPKDRFSAEMPDATLATLKIQPSEPRDSAVYFCASGTTDGSSYNEQFFGPGTRLTVL.

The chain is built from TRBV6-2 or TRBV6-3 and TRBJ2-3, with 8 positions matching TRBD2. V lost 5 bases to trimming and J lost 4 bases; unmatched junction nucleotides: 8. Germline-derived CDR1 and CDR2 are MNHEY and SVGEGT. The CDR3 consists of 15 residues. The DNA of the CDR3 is TGTGCCAGCAGTGGAGTCGGGAGGGCCCCAGATACGCAGTATTTT. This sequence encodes CASSGVGRAPDTQYF.

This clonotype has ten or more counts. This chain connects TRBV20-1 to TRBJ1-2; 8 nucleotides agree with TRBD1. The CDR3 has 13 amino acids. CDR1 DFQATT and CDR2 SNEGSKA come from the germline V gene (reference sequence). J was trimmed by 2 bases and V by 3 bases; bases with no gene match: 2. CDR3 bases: TGCAGTGCTAGGACAGGGGAGAACTATGGCTACACCTTC. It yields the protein CSARTGENYGYTF.

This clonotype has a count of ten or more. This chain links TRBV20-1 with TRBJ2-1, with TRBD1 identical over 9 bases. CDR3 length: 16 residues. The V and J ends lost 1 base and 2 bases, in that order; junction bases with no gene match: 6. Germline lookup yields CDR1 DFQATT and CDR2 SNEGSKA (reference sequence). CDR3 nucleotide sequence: TGCAGTGCTAGAGGCCGGGACAGGGTTACCTACAATGAGCAGTTCTTC. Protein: CSARGRDRVTYNEQFF.

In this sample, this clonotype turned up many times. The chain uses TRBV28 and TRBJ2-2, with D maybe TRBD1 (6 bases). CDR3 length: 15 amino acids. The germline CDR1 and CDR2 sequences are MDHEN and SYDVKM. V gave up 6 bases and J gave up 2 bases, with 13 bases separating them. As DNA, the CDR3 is TGTGCCAGCAGGCCCATGGGACATAACACCGGGGAGCTGTTTTTT. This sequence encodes CASRPMGHNTGELFF.

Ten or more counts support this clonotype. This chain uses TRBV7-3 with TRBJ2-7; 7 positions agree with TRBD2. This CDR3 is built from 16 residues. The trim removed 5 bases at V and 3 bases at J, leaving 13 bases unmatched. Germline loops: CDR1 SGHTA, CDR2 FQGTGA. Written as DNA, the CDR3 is TGTGCCAGCAGCGCCCACGGCGGACTAGGGTTCTACGAGCAGTACTTC. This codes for CASSAHGGLGFYEQYF. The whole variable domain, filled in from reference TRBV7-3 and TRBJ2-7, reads GAGVSQTPSNKVTEKGKYVELRCDPISGHTALYWYRQSLGQGPEFLIYFQGTGAADDSGLPNDRFFAVRPEGSVSTLKIQRTERGDSAVYLCASSAHGGLGFYEQYFGPGTRLTVT.

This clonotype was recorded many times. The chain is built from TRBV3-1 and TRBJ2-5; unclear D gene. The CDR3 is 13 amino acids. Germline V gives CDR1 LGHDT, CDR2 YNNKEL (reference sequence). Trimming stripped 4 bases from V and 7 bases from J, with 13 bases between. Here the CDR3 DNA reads TGTGCCAGCAGCCGGAGTAGCATCGTGACCCAGTACTTC. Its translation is CASSRSSIVTQYF.

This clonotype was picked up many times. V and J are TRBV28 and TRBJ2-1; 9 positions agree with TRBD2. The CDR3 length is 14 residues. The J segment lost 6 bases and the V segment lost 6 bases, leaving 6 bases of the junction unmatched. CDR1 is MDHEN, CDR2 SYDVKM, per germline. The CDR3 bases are TGTGCCAGCAGACTAGCGGGTCCCACCAATGAGCAGTTCTTC. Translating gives CASRLAGPTNEQFF.

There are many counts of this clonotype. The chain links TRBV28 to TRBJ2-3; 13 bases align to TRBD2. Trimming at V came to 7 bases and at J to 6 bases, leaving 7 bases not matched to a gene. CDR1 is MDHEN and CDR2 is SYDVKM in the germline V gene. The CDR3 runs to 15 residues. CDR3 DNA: TGTGCCAGCACCACAGGACTAGCGGGAGTGGATACGCAGTATTTT. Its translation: CASTTGLAGVDTQYF.

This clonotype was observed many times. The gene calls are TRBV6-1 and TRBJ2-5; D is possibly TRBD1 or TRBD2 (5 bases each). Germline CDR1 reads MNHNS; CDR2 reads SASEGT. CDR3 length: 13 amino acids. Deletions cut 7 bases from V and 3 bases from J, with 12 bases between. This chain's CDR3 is CASTNGAKETQYF. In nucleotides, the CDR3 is TGTGCCAGCACCAACGGGGCAAAAGAGACCCAGTACTTC.

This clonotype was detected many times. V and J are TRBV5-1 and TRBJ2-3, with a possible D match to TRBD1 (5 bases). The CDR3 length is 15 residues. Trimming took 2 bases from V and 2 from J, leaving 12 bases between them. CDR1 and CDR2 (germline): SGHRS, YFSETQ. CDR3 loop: CASSFSGRITDTQYF. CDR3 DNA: TGCGCCAGCAGCTTCTCAGGGCGAATCACAGATACGCAGTATTTT.

The CDR3 coding sequence is TGTGCCAGCAGTTACTCCGGGGGGCTCAGGGCTACTAATGAAAAACTGTTTTTT. Translated: CASSYSGGLRATNEKLFF. V and J are TRBV6-5 and TRBJ1-4, with D perhaps TRBD1 (6 bases). The CDR3 consists of 18 residues. V shed 0 bases and J shed 2 bases, with 16 bases lying between them. Germline V gives CDR1 MNHEY, CDR2 SVGAGI.

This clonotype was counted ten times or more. This chain's CDR3 is CASTPAGIPLEQYF. CDR3 bases: TGTGCCAGCACCCCTGCCGGCATTCCCCTCGAGCAGTACTTC. V is TRBV28 and J is TRBJ2-7, with unresolved D. The CDR3 contains 14 residues. Germline V lookup: CDR1 MDHEN, CDR2 SYDVKM. Trimming shortened V by 7 bases and J by 6 bases, and 19 bases separated the two germline ends. The full variable domain, its missing parts supplied by reference TRBV28 and TRBJ2-7, is DVKVTQSSRYLVKRTGEKVFLECVQDMDHENMFWYRQDPGLGLRLIYFSYDVKMKEKGDIPEGYSVSREKKERFSLILESASTNQTSMYLCASTPAGIPLEQYFGPGTRLTVT.

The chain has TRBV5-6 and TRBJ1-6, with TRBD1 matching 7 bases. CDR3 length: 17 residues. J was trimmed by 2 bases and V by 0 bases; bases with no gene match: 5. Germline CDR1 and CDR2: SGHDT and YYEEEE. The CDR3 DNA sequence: TGTGCCAGCAGCTTGGGGACAGGTGTCCCCTATAATTCACCCCTCCACTTT. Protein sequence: CASSLGTGVPYNSPLHF.

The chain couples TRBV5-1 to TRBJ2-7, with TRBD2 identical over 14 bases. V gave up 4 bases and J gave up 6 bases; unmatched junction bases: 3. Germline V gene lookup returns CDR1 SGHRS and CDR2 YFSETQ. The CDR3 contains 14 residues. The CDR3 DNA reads TGCGCCAGCAGCGGGGGACTAGCGGGAGTCGAGCAGTACTTC. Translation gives CASSGGLAGVEQYF.

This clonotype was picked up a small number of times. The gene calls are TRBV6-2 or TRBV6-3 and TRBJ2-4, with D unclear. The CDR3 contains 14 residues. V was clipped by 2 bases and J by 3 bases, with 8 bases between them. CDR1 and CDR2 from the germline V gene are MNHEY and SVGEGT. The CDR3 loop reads CASSYGRSKNIQYF. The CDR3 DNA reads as TGTGCCAGCAGTTACGGGCGGAGCAAAAACATTCAGTACTTC.

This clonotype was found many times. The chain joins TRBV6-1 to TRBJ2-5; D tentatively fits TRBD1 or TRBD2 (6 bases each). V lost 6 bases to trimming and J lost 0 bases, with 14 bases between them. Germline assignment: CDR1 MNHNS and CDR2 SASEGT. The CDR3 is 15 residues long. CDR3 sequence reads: CASRTLGGNQETQYF. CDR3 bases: TGTGCCAGCAGGACACTAGGGGGGAACCAAGAGACCCAGTACTTC.

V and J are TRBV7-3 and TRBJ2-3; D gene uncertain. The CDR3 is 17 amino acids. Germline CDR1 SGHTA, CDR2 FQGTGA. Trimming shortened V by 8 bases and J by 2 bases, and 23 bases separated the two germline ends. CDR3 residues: CASSPNVLSGHTDTQYF. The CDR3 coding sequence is TGTGCCAGCTCACCGAACGTTCTTTCGGGCCACACAGATACGCAGTATTTT. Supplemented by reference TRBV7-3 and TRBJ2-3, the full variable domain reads GAGVSQTPSNKVTEKGKYVELRCDPISGHTALYWYRQSLGQGPEFLIYFQGTGAADDSGLPNDRFFAVRPEGSVSTLKIQRTERGDSAVYLCASSPNVLSGHTDTQYFGPGTRLTVL.

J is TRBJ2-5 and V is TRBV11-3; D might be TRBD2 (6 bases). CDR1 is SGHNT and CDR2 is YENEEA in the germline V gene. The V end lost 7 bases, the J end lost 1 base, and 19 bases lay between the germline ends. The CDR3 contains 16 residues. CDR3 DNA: TGTGCCAGCACCGCGGGGCTTGGGGCGCGCCAAGAGACCCAGTACTTC. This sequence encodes CASTAGLGARQETQYF. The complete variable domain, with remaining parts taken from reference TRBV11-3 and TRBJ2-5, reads EAGVVQSPRYKIIEKKQPVAFWCNPISGHNTLYWYLQNLGQGPELLIRYENEEAVDDSQLPKDRFSAERLKGVDSTLKIQPAELGDSAVYLCASTAGLGARQETQYFGPGTRLLVL.

The CDR3 is CASSIRSHGDGQYF. The CDR3 DNA is TGTGCCAGTAGTATTCGCAGCCACGGCGACGGGCAGTACTTC. The V call is TRBV19, the J call TRBJ2-7; D remains ambiguous. The CDR3 contains 14 residues. In germline, CDR1 is LNHDA, CDR2 SQIVND (reference sequence). Trimming took off 3 bases at V and 9 bases at J, with 18 bases between the two ends. The variable domain in full, completed from reference TRBV19 and TRBJ2-7, reads DGGITQSPKYLFRKEGQNVTLSCEQNLNHDAMYWYRQDPGQGLRLIYYSQIVNDFQKGDIAEGYSVSREKKESFPLTVTSAQKNPTAFYLCASSIRSHGDGQYFGPGTRLTVT.

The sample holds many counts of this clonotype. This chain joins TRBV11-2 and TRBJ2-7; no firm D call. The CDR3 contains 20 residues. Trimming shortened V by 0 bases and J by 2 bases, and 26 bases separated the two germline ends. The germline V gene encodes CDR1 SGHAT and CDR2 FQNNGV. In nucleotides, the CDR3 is TGTGCCAGCAGCTTAGACCCCCCCCGGGTAGGGATCCGTTCAACCTACGAGCAGTACTTC. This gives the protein CASSLDPPRVGIRSTYEQYF.

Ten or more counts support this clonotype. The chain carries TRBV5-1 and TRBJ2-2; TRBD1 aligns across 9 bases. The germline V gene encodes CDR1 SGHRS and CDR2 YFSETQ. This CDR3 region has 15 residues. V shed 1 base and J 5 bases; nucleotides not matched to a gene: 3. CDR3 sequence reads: CASSLMGTGTGELFF. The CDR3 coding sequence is TGCGCCAGCAGCTTGATGGGGACAGGGACCGGGGAGCTGTTTTTT.

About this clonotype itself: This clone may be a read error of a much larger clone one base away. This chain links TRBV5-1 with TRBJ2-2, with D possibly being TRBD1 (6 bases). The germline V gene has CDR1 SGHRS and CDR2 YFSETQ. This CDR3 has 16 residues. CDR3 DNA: TGCACCAGCAGCTTGTCCGGACAGTTCCCCACCGGGGAGCTGTTTTTT. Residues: CTSSLSGQFPTGELFF.

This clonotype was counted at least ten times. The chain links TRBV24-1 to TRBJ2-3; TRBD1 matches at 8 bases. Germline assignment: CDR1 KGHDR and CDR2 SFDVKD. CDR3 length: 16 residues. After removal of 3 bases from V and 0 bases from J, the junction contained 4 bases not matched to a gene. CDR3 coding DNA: TGTGCCACCAGTGATCGGACAGGGCCCAGCACAGATACGCAGTATTTT. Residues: CATSDRTGPSTDTQYF.

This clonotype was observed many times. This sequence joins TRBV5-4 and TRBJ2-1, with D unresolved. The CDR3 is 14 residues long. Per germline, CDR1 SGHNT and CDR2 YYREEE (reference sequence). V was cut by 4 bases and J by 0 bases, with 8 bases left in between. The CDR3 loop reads CASSQQSSYNEQFF. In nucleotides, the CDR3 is TGTGCCAGCAGCCAGCAGAGCTCCTACAATGAGCAGTTCTTC.

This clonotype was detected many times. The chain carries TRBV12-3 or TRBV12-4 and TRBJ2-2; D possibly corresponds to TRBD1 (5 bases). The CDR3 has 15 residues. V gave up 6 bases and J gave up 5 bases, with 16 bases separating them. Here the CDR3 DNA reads TGTGCCAGCAGACCTGGCTCAGGGATTACCGGGGAGCTGTTTTTT. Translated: CASRPGSGITGELFF.